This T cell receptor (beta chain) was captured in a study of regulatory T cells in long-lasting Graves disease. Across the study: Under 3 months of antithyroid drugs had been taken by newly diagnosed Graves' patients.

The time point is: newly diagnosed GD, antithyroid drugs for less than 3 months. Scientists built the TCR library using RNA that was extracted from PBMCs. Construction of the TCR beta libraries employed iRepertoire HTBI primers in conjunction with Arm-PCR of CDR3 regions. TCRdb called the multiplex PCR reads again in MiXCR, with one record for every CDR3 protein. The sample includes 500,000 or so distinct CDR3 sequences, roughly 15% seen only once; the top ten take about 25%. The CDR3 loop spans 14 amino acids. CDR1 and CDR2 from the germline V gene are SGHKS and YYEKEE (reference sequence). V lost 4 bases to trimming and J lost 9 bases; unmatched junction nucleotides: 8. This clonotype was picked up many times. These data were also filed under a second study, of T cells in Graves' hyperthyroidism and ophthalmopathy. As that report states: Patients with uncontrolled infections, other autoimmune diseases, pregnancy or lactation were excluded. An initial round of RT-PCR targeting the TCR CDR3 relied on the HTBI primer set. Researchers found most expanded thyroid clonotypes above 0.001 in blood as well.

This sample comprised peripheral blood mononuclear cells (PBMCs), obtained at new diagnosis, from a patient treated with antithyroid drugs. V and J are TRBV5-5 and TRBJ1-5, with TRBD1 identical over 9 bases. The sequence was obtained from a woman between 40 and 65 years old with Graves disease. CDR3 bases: TGTGCCAGCAGCGACTTGACAGGGGGTGGGCCCCAGCATTTT. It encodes CASSDLTGGGPQHF.